This T cell receptor beta chain was sequenced during a study of cytomegalovirus exposure and HLA in healthy donors. The PCR ran on 60 Vbeta and 13 Jbeta primers. Clones were sequenced by immunoSEQ multiplex PCR, and TCRdb holds only the in-frame ones, with some missing. The sample carries approximately 110,000 clones, 70% to 80% recorded once. Study results and caveats: In a later analysis, donors in an Asian-associated ancestry cluster reportedly had fewer N-insertions in productive TCRs than the cohort mean. Common viral pathogens (according to a later analysis) appeared linked to several of the most significant clusters. A likely sequencing artifact accounted for one observed cluster of highly shared sequence variants. Accurate predictions that matched the HLA-A and HLA-B alleles of most subjects were reportedly made from TCR beta sequences.

On this clone itself: Its antigen is not identified.

Germline loops: CDR1 GTSNPN, CDR2 SVGIG (reference sequence). This CDR3 is 13 amino acids long. With 2 bases removed from V and 7 bases from J, the gap between germline ends came to 9 bases. Sample: PBMCs. The clonotype originates from a young man in good health and CMV-seronegative. The chain links TRBV30 to TRBJ1-6; D is possibly TRBD1 (6 bases). The CDR3 bases are TGTGCCTGGAGTCAGGGGAACAATTCACCCCTCCACTTT. It specifies CAWSQGNNSPLHF.